This TCR beta chain is drawn from a study of T cell changes during pregnancy in multiple sclerosis. With 2 bases removed from V and 0 bases from J, the gap between germline ends came to 9 bases. The CDR3 totals 15 residues. Germline assignment: CDR1 ENHRY and CDR2 SYGVKD. Sequenced by immunoSEQ multiplex PCR; TCRdb stores in-frame clones only, minus some. The data hold tens of thousands of clones, with 91% observed a single time. The material sequenced was peripheral blood, taken in the third trimester of pregnancy. This chain joins TRBV10-3 and TRBJ2-3; weak D call: TRBD2 (6 bases). This TCR came from a female donor in good health, enrolled as a control in a pregnancy study. The CDR3 DNA follows: TGTGCCATCAGTGAGGGGAGGTCCAGCACAGATACGCAGTATTTT. It yields the protein CAISEGRSSTDTQYF.